These 15 T cell receptor beta chains share one sample of origin, sequenced in a study of PD-L1 blockade in urothelial cancer. Stated time point: peripheral blood 6 weeks after treatment start. Only in-frame clones appear in the TCRdb table, and some are missing; sequencing was by immunoSEQ multiplex PCR. The sample yields some 22,000 clones, around 90% seen once. Sequences were derived from PBMCs, sampled around atezolizumab (anti-PD-L1) treatment. The receptor source for this set is a woman between 55 and 75 years old with urothelial cancer.

The chain has TRBV5-4 and TRBJ2-1; D might be TRBD1 (9 bases). The germline CDR1 and CDR2 sequences are SGHNT and YYREEE (reference sequence). Trimming left V 4 bases short and J 0 bases short, with 26 bases between. CDR3 length equals 20 residues. CDR3 loop: CASSPRGGTGNTFSYNEQFF. The CDR3 DNA follows: TGTGCCAGCAGCCCTCGGGGGGGGACAGGGAATACTTTCTCCTACAATGAGCAGTTCTTC.

CDR3 residues: CASMAATEAFF. As DNA, the CDR3 is TGCGCCAGCATGGCGGCAACTGAAGCTTTCTTT. The rearrangement links TRBV5-1 to TRBJ1-1, with unresolved D. V lost 6 bases to trimming and J lost 5 bases, with 8 bases between them. CDR3 length: 11 amino acids. Germline loops: CDR1 SGHRS, CDR2 YFSETQ.

The V and J genes are TRBV11-2 and TRBJ1-1; D is uncertain. The V end lost 4 bases, the J end lost 1 base, and 7 bases lay between the germline ends. The length of the CDR3 is 13 residues. Germline CDR1 reads SGHAT; CDR2 reads FQNNGV. The CDR3 region has the DNA TGTGCCAGCAGCTCAGACGGGAACACTGAAGCTTTCTTT. It yields the protein CASSSDGNTEAFF.

The V call is TRBV7-7, the J call TRBJ2-6; D might be TRBD1 (5 bases). With 5 bases removed from V and 1 base from J, the gap between germline ends came to 21 bases. The CDR3 contains 19 residues. Germline CDR1 SSHAT, CDR2 FNYEAQ (reference sequence). The CDR3 loop reads CASSPTPLSGLSGANVLTF. CDR3 in DNA: TGTGCCAGCAGCCCAACCCCCTTATCAGGGTTATCTGGGGCCAACGTCCTGACTTTC. Drawing the rest from reference TRBV7-7 and TRBJ2-6, the complete variable domain is GAGVSQSPRYKVTKRGQDVTLRCDPISSHATLYWYQQALGQGPEFLTYFNYEAQPDKSGLPSDRFSAERPEGSISTLTIQRTEQRDSAMYRCASSPTPLSGLSGANVLTFGAGSRLTVL.

The DNA for the CDR3 is TGTGCCATCAGTGTTCAGGGGGCATATGGCTACACCTTC. Its translation is CAISVQGAYGYTF. The chain combines TRBV10-3 with TRBJ1-2; 8 nucleotides match TRBD1. This CDR3 is 13 amino acids long. With V trimmed by 4 bases and J by 5 bases, 3 bases remained unmatched. Germline CDR1 is ENHRY and CDR2 is SYGVKD.

The chain recombines TRBV4-2 with TRBJ1-3; a possible D gene is TRBD1 (6 bases). This CDR3 has 17 residues. Trimming shortened V by 0 bases and J by 0 bases, and 12 bases separated the two germline ends. Germline values: CDR1 LGHNA, CDR2 YNFKEQ. CDR3 residues: CASSQDPGQLSGNTIYF. The CDR3 bases are TGTGCCAGCAGCCAAGACCCCGGACAGCTCTCTGGAAACACCATATATTTT.

This clone was recorded a few times. The genes are TRBV13 and TRBJ2-7, with 9 bases fitting TRBD1. CDR1 is PRHDT and CDR2 is FYEKMQ in the germline V gene (reference sequence). The CDR3 spans 14 residues. The junction had 5 bases not matched to a gene; V was cut back by 5 bases and J by 3 bases. CDR3 protein: CASSPGTGHYEQYF. In nucleotides, the CDR3 is TGTGCCAGCAGCCCGGGGACAGGGCACTACGAGCAGTACTTC.

The gene calls are TRBV18 and TRBJ2-1, with D possibly matching TRBD1 (5 bases). V was shortened by 3 bases and J by 1 base, with 10 bases between the two germline ends. The CDR3 is made up of 15 amino acids. Germline V lookup: CDR1 KGHSH, CDR2 LQKENI. In nucleotides, the CDR3 is TGTGCCAGCTCACCTATAAGGGGATCCTACAATGAGCAGTTCTTC. Protein: CASSPIRGSYNEQFF.

The chain carries TRBV28 and TRBJ2-7; D is possibly TRBD2 (6 bases). This CDR3 contains 14 residues. CDR1 and CDR2 from the germline V gene are MDHEN and SYDVKM. V was cut by 3 bases and J by 4 bases, with 13 bases left in between. The CDR3 DNA is TGTGCCAGCAGTTTCTCCGGGGGAGAATACGAGCAGTACTTC. Protein: CASSFSGGEYEQYF. The entire variable domain, with the rest obtained from reference TRBV28 and TRBJ2-7, is as follows: DVKVTQSSRYLVKRTGEKVFLECVQDMDHENMFWYRQDPGLGLRLIYFSYDVKMKEKGDIPEGYSVSREKKERFSLILESASTNQTSMYLCASSFSGGEYEQYFGPGTRLTVT.

This clone was detected only a few times. The rearrangement uses TRBV27 and TRBJ2-5; 10 nucleotides align to TRBD2. The length of the CDR3 is 15 residues. V was pared by 5 bases and J by 1 base, with 4 bases of the junction left unmatched. CDR1 and CDR2 (germline): MNHEY, SMNVEV (reference sequence). The CDR3 region is CASSTTSGLQETQYF. The CDR3 DNA reads as TGTGCCAGCAGTACGACTAGCGGGCTCCAAGAGACCCAGTACTTC.

The genes are TRBV4-2 and TRBJ2-1; 9 bases are shared with TRBD1. V gave up 0 bases and J gave up 2 bases; unmatched junction bases: 2. This CDR3 is 16 amino acids long. Germline values: CDR1 LGHNA, CDR2 YNFKEQ. Here the CDR3 DNA reads TGTGCCAGCAGCCAAGACGACAGGGGGGCCTACAATGAGCAGTTCTTC. This sequence encodes CASSQDDRGAYNEQFF.

This chain joins TRBV19 and TRBJ1-3; D is unclear. This CDR3 is built from 16 residues. V lost 1 base to trimming and J lost 0 bases, with 10 bases between them. Germline V gives CDR1 LNHDA, CDR2 SQIVND (reference sequence). The CDR3 spells CASSIVYRSSGNTIYF. The CDR3 nucleotides read TGTGCCAGTAGTATAGTGTACCGGAGCTCTGGAAACACCATATATTTT.

J is TRBJ1-1 and V is TRBV9, with TRBD1 identical over 7 bases. There are 15 residues in the CDR3. The germline CDR1 and CDR2 sequences are SGDLS and YYNGEE. V gave up 0 bases and J gave up 2 bases; unmatched junction bases: 4. The CDR3 nucleotides read TGTGCCAGCAGCGTAGGGGGACAGTTAAACACTGAAGCTTTCTTT. It codes for CASSVGGQLNTEAFF.

The rearrangement uses TRBV4-2 and TRBJ2-5; D is perhaps TRBD2 (6 bases). The CDR3 is 20 amino acids. Germline CDR1 LGHNA, CDR2 YNFKEQ. Trimming stripped 4 bases from V and 5 bases from J, with 32 bases between. The chain's CDR3 is CASSRSQRSSRLGGWETQYF. CDR3 nucleotides: TGTGCCAGCAGCCGTTCCCAACGTAGTTCTAGACTAGGCGGTTGGGAGACCCAGTACTTC.

V gene TRBV5-1 combines with J gene TRBJ2-1; a possible D gene is TRBD1 (5 bases). With 0 bases removed from V and 0 bases from J, the gap between germline ends came to 7 bases. Germline V gives CDR1 SGHRS, CDR2 YFSETQ. The CDR3 has 15 residues. The CDR3 sequence: CASSLATASYNEQFF. In DNA form, the CDR3 reads TGCGCCAGCAGCTTGGCGACAGCCTCCTACAATGAGCAGTTCTTC.